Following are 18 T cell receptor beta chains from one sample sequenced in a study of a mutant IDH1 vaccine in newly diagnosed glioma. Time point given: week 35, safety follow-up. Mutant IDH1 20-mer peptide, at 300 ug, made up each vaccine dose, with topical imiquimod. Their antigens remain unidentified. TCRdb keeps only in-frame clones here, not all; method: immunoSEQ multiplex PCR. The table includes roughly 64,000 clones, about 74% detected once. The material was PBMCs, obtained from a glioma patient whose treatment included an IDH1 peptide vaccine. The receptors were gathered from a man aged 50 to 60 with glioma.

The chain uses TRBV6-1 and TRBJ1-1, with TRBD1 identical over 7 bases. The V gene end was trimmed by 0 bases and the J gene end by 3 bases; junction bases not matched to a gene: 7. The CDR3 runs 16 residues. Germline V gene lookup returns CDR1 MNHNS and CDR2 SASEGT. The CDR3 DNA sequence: TGTGCCAGCAGTGAAGCGCTAAGGCAGGGGGACACTGAAGCTTTCTTT. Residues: CASSEALRQGDTEAFF.

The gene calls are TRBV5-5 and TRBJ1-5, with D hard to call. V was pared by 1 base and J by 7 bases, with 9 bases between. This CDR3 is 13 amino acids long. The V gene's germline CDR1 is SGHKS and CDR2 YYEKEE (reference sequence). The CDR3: CASSLPGGQPQHF. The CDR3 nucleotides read TGTGCCAGCAGCTTGCCGGGCGGCCAGCCCCAGCATTTT. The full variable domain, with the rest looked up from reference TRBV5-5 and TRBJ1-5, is DAGVTQSPTHLIKTRGQQVTLRCSPISGHKSVSWYQQVLGQGPQFIFQYYEKEERGRGNFPDRFSARQFPNYSSELNVNALLLGDSALYLCASSLPGGQPQHFGDGTRLSIL.

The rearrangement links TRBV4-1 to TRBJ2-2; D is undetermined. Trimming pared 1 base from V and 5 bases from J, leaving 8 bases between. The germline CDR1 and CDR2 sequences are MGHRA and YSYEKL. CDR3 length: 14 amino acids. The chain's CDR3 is CASSQGGVTGELFF. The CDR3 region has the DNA TGCGCCAGCAGCCAAGGCGGAGTGACCGGGGAGCTGTTTTTT.

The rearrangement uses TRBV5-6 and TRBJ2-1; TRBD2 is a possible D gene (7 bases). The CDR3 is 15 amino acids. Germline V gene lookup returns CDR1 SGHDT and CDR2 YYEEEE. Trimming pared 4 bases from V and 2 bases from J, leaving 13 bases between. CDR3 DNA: TGTGCCAGCAGCCTGGGGGCGGGGGCCTACAATGAGCAGTTCTTC. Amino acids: CASSLGAGAYNEQFF. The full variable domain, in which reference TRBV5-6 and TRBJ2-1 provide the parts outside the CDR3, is DAGVTQSPTHLIKTRGQQVTLRCSPKSGHDTVSWYQQALGQGPQFIFQYYEEEERQRGNFPDRFSGHQFPNYSSELNVNALLLGDSALYLCASSLGAGAYNEQFFGPGTRLTVL.

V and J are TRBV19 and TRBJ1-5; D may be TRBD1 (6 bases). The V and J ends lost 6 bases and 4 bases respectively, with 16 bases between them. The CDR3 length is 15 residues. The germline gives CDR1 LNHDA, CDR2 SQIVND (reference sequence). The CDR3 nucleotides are TGTGCCAGTAGCTCGATAGGACAGAGTAATCAGCCCCAGCATTTT. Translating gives CASSSIGQSNQPQHF.

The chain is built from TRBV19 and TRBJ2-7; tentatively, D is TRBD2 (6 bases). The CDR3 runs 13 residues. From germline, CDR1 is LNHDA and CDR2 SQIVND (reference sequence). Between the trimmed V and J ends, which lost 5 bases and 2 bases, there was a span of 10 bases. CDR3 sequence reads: CASSLGLTYEQYF. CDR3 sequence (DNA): TGTGCCAGTAGTTTGGGACTTACCTACGAGCAGTACTTC.

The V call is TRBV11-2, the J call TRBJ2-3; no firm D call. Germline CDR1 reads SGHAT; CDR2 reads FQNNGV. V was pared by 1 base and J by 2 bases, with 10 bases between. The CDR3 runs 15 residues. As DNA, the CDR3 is TGTGCCAGCAGCTTAGGGGCAGTCGCCACAGATACGCAGTATTTT. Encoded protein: CASSLGAVATDTQYF.

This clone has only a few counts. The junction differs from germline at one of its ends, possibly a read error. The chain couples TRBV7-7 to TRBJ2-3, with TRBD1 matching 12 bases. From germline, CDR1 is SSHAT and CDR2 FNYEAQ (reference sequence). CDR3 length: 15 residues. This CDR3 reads CASSPGTGGTDTQYF. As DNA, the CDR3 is TGTGCTAGCAGCCCCGGGACAGGGGGCACCGATACGCAGTATTTT.

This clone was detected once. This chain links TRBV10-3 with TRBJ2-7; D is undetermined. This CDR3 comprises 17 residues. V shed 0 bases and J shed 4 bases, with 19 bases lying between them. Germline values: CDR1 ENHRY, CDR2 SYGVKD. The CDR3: CAISESKLNTQPYEQYF. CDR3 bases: TGTGCCATCAGTGAGTCGAAATTAAACACCCAGCCATACGAGCAGTACTTC.

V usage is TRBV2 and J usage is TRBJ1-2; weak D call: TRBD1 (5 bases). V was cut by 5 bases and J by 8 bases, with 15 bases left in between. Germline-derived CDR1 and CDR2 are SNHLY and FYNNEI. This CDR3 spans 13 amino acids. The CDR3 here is CASSRDHYGGYTF. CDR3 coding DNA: TGTGCCAGCAGTCGGGACCACTACGGCGGCTACACCTTC.

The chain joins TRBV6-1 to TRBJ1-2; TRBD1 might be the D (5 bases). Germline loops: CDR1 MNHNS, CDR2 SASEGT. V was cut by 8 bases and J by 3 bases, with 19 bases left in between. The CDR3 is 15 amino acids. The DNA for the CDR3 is TGTGCCAGCCGGGACCGGGCCCTACTGTACTATGGCTACACCTTC. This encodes CASRDRALLYYGYTF.

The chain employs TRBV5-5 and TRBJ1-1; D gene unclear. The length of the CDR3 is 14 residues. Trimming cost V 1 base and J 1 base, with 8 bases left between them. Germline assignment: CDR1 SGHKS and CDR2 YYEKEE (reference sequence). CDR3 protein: CASSLKFSNTEAFF. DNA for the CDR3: TGTGCCAGCAGCTTGAAGTTCTCGAACACTGAAGCTTTCTTT.

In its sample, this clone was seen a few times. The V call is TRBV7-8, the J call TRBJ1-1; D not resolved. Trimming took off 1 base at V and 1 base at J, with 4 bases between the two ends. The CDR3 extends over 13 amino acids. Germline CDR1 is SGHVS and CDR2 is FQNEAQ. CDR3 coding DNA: TGTGCCAGCAGCTTAGTTGGGAACACTGAAGCTTTCTTT. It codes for CASSLVGNTEAFF.

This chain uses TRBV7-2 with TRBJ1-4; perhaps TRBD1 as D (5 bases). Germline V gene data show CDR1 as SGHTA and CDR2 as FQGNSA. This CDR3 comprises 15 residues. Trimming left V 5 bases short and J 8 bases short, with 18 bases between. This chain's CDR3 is CASSPRGRGWEKLFF. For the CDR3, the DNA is TGTGCCAGCAGCCCAAGGGGACGGGGGTGGGAAAAACTGTTTTTT.

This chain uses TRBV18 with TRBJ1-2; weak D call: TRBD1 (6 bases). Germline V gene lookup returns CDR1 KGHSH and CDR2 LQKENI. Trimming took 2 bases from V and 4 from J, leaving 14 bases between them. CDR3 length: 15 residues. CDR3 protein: CASSPRPGEGYGYTF. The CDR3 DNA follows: TGTGCCAGCTCACCAAGGCCAGGGGAGGGCTATGGCTACACCTTC.

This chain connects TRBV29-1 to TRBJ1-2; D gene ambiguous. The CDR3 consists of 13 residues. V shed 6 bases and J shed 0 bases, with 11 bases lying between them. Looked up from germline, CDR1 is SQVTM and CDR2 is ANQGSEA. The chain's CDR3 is CSVRKEANYGYTF. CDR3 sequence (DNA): TGCAGCGTCAGGAAAGAGGCTAACTATGGCTACACCTTC.

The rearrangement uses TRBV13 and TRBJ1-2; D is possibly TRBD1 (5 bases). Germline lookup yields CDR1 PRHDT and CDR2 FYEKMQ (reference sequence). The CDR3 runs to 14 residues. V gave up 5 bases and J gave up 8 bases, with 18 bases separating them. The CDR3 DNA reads TGTGCCAGCAGCAGCCGCCTGAAGGGGAGCGGCTACACCTTC. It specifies CASSSRLKGSGYTF.

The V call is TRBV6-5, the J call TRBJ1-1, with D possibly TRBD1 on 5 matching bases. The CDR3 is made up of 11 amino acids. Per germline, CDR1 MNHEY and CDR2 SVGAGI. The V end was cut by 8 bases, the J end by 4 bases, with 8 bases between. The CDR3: CASWGGTEAFF. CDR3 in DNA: TGTGCCAGCTGGGGGGGCACTGAAGCTTTCTTT.